Shown below are 22 T cell receptor beta chains from a single sample sequenced in a study of blood T cells in healthy people across ages. PCR was performed a second time for roughly 7 to 12 cycles using a sample-barcoded 5' primer and a J-beta primer mix. TCRdb passed the 5' RACE reads through MiXCR, listing each CDR3 protein once. The sample has about 1,600,000 distinct CDR3 sequences, around two fifths seen once; the top ten hold 7.9%. Sequenced sample: blood. Receptor source: a woman aged 18-29 years in good health.

This clonotype was detected a few times. The chain joins TRBV7-2 to TRBJ2-7; no reliable D call. The V end lost 5 bases, the J end lost 7 bases, and 18 bases lay between the germline ends. The CDR3 spans 14 residues. Per the germline V gene, CDR1 is SGHTA and CDR2 is FQGNSA. The CDR3 DNA follows: TGTGCCAGCAGCCGCCGGAAGGAACTTGGGGAGCAGTACTTC. Translating gives CASSRRKELGEQYF. The full variable domain, its missing parts supplied by reference TRBV7-2 and TRBJ2-7, is GAGVSQSPSNKVTEKGKDVELRCDPISGHTALYWYRQSLGQGLEFLIYFQGNSAPDKSGLPSDRFSAERTGGSVSTLTIQRTQQEDSAVYLCASSRRKELGEQYFGPGTRLTVT.

This rearrangement joins TRBV3-1 to TRBJ1-4; no clear D. There are 14 residues in the CDR3. Germline V lookup: CDR1 LGHDT, CDR2 YNNKEL (reference sequence). Trimming shortened V by 1 base and J by 8 bases, and 11 bases separated the two germline ends. The CDR3 region is CASSQVNSPEKLFF. The DNA of the CDR3 is TGTGCCAGCAGCCAAGTAAATTCCCCCGAAAAACTGTTTTTT.

With respect to this clonotype: At one boundary the junction diverges from the germline segment, which might be a read error. The rearrangement joins TRBV7-9 to TRBJ1-5; 9 nucleotides align to TRBD1. The CDR3 is 14 amino acids. Germline CDR1 SEHNR, CDR2 FQNEAQ (reference sequence). CDR3 sequence: CAGSGQGSNQPQHF. In DNA form, the CDR3 reads TGTGCCGGCAGCGGACAGGGGAGCAATCAGCCCCAGCATTTT.

V gene TRBV5-1 combines with J gene TRBJ2-3, with 7 bases that match TRBD2. Germline V gives CDR1 SGHRS, CDR2 YFSETQ. J gave up 3 bases and V 1 base, and 14 bases lay outside the gene matches. The CDR3 is made up of 18 amino acids. CDR3 coding DNA: TGCGCCAGCAGCTTGTCCATTGTTAGCGGGTGGATGACAGATACGCAGTATTTT. Its translation is CASSLSIVSGWMTDTQYF.

This clonotype appeared a few times. The chain uses TRBV3-1 and TRBJ2-1; 10 bases are a match to TRBD2. V shed 3 bases and J 10 bases; nucleotides not matched to a gene: 6. The germline V gene encodes CDR1 LGHDT and CDR2 YNNKEL (reference sequence). The CDR3 runs 14 residues. In nucleotides, the CDR3 is TGTGCCAGCAGCCACGGGCTAGCGGGAGTCGAGCAGTTCTTC. It translates to CASSHGLAGVEQFF.

V gene TRBV7-2 combines with J gene TRBJ1-2; 9 nucleotides match TRBD1. Germline CDR1 is SGHTA and CDR2 is FQGNSA. The CDR3 runs to 16 residues. Trimming cost V 2 bases and J 2 bases; bases outside gene matches: 6. Written as DNA, the CDR3 is TGTGCCAGCAGCTTACGGACAGGGGCGGCGAACTATGGCTACACCTTC. Translating it yields CASSLRTGAANYGYTF.

V is TRBV12-3 or TRBV12-4 and J is TRBJ2-1, with D possibly TRBD1 on 6 matching bases. The DNA end favors TRBJ2-7, so the J call may be wrong. This CDR3 is built from 13 residues. In nucleotides, the CDR3 is TGTGCCAGCGAACAGGGCCCCTACAATGAGCAGTACTTC. It is translated as CASEQGPYNEQYF.

In DNA, the CDR3 is TGCAGTGCTACGGACATAAAAGAGACCCAGTACTTC. The encoded protein is CSATDIKETQYF. V usage is TRBV20-1 and J usage is TRBJ2-5; D possibly corresponds to TRBD1 (5 bases). The CDR3 spans 12 residues. Looked up from germline, CDR1 is DFQATT and CDR2 is SNEGSKA (reference sequence). The germline V and J ends were trimmed by 4 bases and 3 bases, with 9 bases remaining between them.

The chain has TRBV27 and TRBJ2-7; TRBD2 matches at 8 bases. CDR3 size: 15 residues. V lost 2 bases to trimming and J lost 3 bases; unmatched junction nucleotides: 6. Germline V CDR1 and CDR2: MNHEY, SMNVEV (reference sequence). The CDR3 DNA reads TGTGCCAGCAGTTTAGGTAGCGGGGTTCACTACGAGCAGTACTTC. Translating it yields CASSLGSGVHYEQYF.

This clonotype was counted a few times. The V call is TRBV5-1, the J call TRBJ2-1, with 8 bases aligning to TRBD2. The CDR3 totals 17 residues. In germline, CDR1 is SGHRS, CDR2 YFSETQ. The V and J ends lost 4 bases and 7 bases, in that order; junction bases with no gene match: 16. CDR3 loop: CASSPIVDSGSRNEQFF. CDR3 in DNA: TGCGCCAGCAGCCCCATAGTGGACAGCGGGAGCAGGAATGAGCAGTTCTTC.

This clonotype was recorded a few times. The rearrangement joins TRBV20-1 to TRBJ2-1, with TRBD2 identical over 13 bases. V was clipped by 6 bases and J by 2 bases; unmatched bases: 13. Germline V gives CDR1 DFQATT, CDR2 SNEGSKA (reference sequence). The CDR3 runs 18 residues. CDR3 in amino acids: CSATGDGLAGETYNEQFF. Written as DNA, the CDR3 is TGCAGTGCAACGGGGGACGGACTAGCGGGAGAAACCTACAATGAGCAGTTCTTC.

The chain has TRBV12-3 or TRBV12-4 and TRBJ2-1, with D tentatively TRBD2 (6 bases). The V end was cut by 5 bases, the J end by 9 bases, with 14 bases between. The CDR3 runs 13 residues. Written as DNA, the CDR3 is TGTGCCAGCAGTACGGGGGTCGGGGGTGAGCAGTTCTTC. Amino acids: CASSTGVGGEQFF.

A remark on this clonotype: Being one base from a much bigger clone, this may be a read error. This chain links TRBV10-3 with TRBJ2-5, with 7 bases lining up with TRBD2. There are 13 residues in the CDR3. CDR1 and CDR2 from the germline V gene are ENHRY and SYGVKD. V lost 8 bases and J lost 4; bases outside the gene matches: 7. The CDR3 is CAIGPGLGETQYF. For the CDR3, the DNA is TGTGCCATCGGTCCAGGACTAGGAGAGACCCAGTACTTC.

This clonotype was detected a few times. This rearrangement joins TRBV15 to TRBJ2-3, with D tentatively TRBD1 (5 bases). The CDR3 sequence is 15 residues long. Germline lookup yields CDR1 LNHNV and CDR2 YYDKDF (reference sequence). With 0 bases removed from V and 2 bases from J, the gap between germline ends came to 9 bases. CDR3 coding DNA: TGTGCCACCAGCAGAGATCCAGGGTACACAGATACGCAGTATTTT. This sequence encodes CATSRDPGYTDTQYF.

A few counts support this clonotype. V gene TRBV29-1 combines with J gene TRBJ2-1, with a weak D call TRBD1 (6 bases). The V and J ends lost 6 bases and 0 bases respectively, with 15 bases between them. The CDR3 covers 15 residues. Looked up from germline, CDR1 is SQVTM and CDR2 is ANQGSEA. CDR3 DNA: TGCAGCGTCCAACAGGGTTGGGGCTCCTACAATGAGCAGTTCTTC. This gives the protein CSVQQGWGSYNEQFF.

The chain has TRBV27 and TRBJ1-2; perhaps TRBD1 as D (6 bases). The CDR3 extends over 13 amino acids. V was pared by 5 bases and J by 4 bases, with 11 bases between. Germline V gene data show CDR1 as MNHEY and CDR2 as SMNVEV (reference sequence). This chain's CDR3 is CASSTLDSYGYTF. The CDR3 nucleotides are TGTGCCAGCAGTACCCTGGACAGCTATGGCTACACCTTC.

The rearrangement links TRBV2 to TRBJ2-1, with TRBD2 matching 13 bases. The CDR3 extends over 16 amino acids. The germline V gene has CDR1 SNHLY and CDR2 FYNNEI. J was trimmed by 3 bases and V by 4 bases; bases with no gene match: 3. The CDR3 sequence: CASSGTSGGFYNEQFF. In DNA form, the CDR3 reads TGTGCCAGCAGTGGGACTAGCGGGGGATTCTACAATGAGCAGTTCTTC.

Comment on this clonotype: Germline and junction disagree at one end, which may indicate a read error. The chain employs TRBV6-2 or TRBV6-3 and TRBJ2-1; 8 positions match TRBD2. Per the germline V gene, CDR1 is MNHEY and CDR2 is SVGEGT. The CDR3 covers 15 residues. CDR3: CASSRGLAAYYEQFF. For the CDR3, the DNA is TGTGCCAGCAGCCGAGGACTAGCAGCCTACTATGAGCAGTTCTTC.

Only a few counts were recorded for this clonotype. V usage is TRBV6-6 and J usage is TRBJ2-5; D unclear. The V gene lost 0 bases and the J gene lost 1 base, with 9 bases spanning the gap. Germline loops: CDR1 MNHNY, CDR2 SVGAGI (reference sequence). The CDR3 length is 15 residues. This chain's CDR3 is CASSYSSRLQETQYF. CDR3 coding DNA: TGTGCCAGCAGTTACTCTTCGCGACTCCAAGAGACCCAGTACTTC.

This sequence joins TRBV20-1 and TRBJ1-5; D unresolved. V was pared by 0 bases and J by 6 bases, with 15 bases between. Germline values: CDR1 DFQATT, CDR2 SNEGSKA (reference sequence). The CDR3 contains 15 residues. The CDR3 region has the DNA TGCAGTGCTAGAGAGGAAGCCGGGTTGAGTCAGCCCCAGCATTTT. Protein sequence: CSAREEAGLSQPQHF.

This clonotype was counted a few times. CDR3 protein: CASSVDPRTDTQYF. CDR3 DNA sequence: TGTGCCAGCAGCGTTGACCCCCGCACAGATACGCAGTATTTT. The chain is built from TRBV9 and TRBJ2-3, with D unresolved. V lost 2 bases and J lost 1, with 8 bases in between. This CDR3 has 14 amino acids. Germline CDR1 SGDLS, CDR2 YYNGEE.

J is TRBJ2-5 and V is TRBV20-1; D may match TRBD1 or TRBD2 (7 bases each). V gave up 2 bases and J gave up 4 bases, with 17 bases separating them. Per the germline V gene, CDR1 is DFQATT and CDR2 is SNEGSKA (reference sequence). The CDR3 consists of 15 residues. Here the CDR3 reads CSARHSGGGRETQYF. Here the CDR3 DNA reads TGCAGTGCTAGACACTCAGGGGGAGGGAGAGAGACCCAGTACTTC.